A single sample gave rise to the 13 T cell receptor beta chains below, sequenced in a study of beta chain features in type 1 diabetes. Expressed TCRB transcripts were sequenced because the entire RNA isolate underwent reverse transcription. Clones were sequenced by immunoSEQ multiplex PCR, and TCRdb holds only the in-frame ones, with some missing. The sample lists 400,000 to 450,000 clones, about 15% seen once, with roughly 0.033% in the top ten. Sequencing was carried out using naive CD4+ T cells from blood. The source is a man aged 25 to 40 in good health.

This chain uses TRBV11-2 with TRBJ2-7, with D uncertain. This CDR3 is 12 amino acids long. V gave up 1 base and J gave up 2 bases, with 3 bases separating them. Germline loops: CDR1 SGHAT, CDR2 FQNNGV. The DNA of the CDR3 is TGTGCCAGCAGCTTAGTCCCCTACGAGCAGTACTTC. Protein product: CASSLVPYEQYF.

This clone has a handful of counts. The chain combines TRBV14 with TRBJ2-5, with D perhaps assigned TRBD1 or TRBD2 (5 bases each). The germline V gene has CDR1 SGHDN and CDR2 FVKESK. Trimming left V 4 bases short and J 0 bases short, with 12 bases between. The CDR3 runs 15 residues. CDR3 nucleotide sequence: TGTGCCAGCAGCCGATTGTGGGGGTACCAAGAGACCCAGTACTTC. Translated: CASSRLWGYQETQYF.

V usage is TRBV15 and J usage is TRBJ1-2; TRBD1 is a possible D gene (6 bases). The germline CDR1 and CDR2 sequences are LNHNV and YYDKDF (reference sequence). The CDR3 has 12 residues. Trimming cost V 1 base and J 7 bases, with 7 bases left between them. In nucleotides, the CDR3 is TGTGCCACCAGCAGAGTAGGGGGTGGCTACACCTTC. Protein: CATSRVGGGYTF.

The chain has TRBV9 and TRBJ2-5; 9 bases are a match to TRBD2. J gave up 4 bases and V 0 bases, and 4 bases lay outside the gene matches. The CDR3 has 15 amino acids. Germline V gives CDR1 SGDLS, CDR2 YYNGEE. DNA of the CDR3: TGTGCCAGCAGCGTAGGGACTAGCGTTCGAGAGACCCAGTACTTC. Its translation is CASSVGTSVRETQYF.

This chain links TRBV4-3 with TRBJ2-1; D possibly matches TRBD1 or TRBD2 (5 bases each). CDR3 length: 19 residues. The germline V gene encodes CDR1 LGHNA and CDR2 YSLEER. The V gene lost 1 base and the J gene lost 2 bases, with 21 bases spanning the gap. CDR3 loop: CASSQANPTGAPPYNEQFF. The CDR3 DNA sequence: TGCGCCAGCAGCCAAGCGAACCCCACCGGGGCCCCACCCTACAATGAGCAGTTCTTC.

This clone was counted between two and nine times. The V and J genes are TRBV30 and TRBJ1-1; the match to TRBD1 covers 11 bases. There are 17 residues in the CDR3. Germline loops: CDR1 GTSNPN, CDR2 SVGIG (reference sequence). Germline trimming cut 5 bases from V and 0 bases from J; bases unmatched to any gene: 11. The CDR3 region has the DNA TGTGCCTGGCCCCCGGGAGGACAGGGGGCGTTGAACACTGAAGCTTTCTTT. It yields the protein CAWPPGGQGALNTEAFF.

This chain joins TRBV19 and TRBJ2-5; D ambiguous. V was cut by 3 bases and J by 5 bases, with 10 bases left in between. Per the germline V gene, CDR1 is LNHDA and CDR2 is SQIVND (reference sequence). The CDR3 consists of 13 residues. The CDR3 bases are TGTGCCAGTAGTATCGTTCCGTTTGAGACCCAGTACTTC. As protein: CASSIVPFETQYF.

V is TRBV9 and J is TRBJ1-1; 12 bases match TRBD1. The CDR3 is made up of 17 amino acids. V gave up 2 bases and J gave up 6 bases; unmatched junction bases: 11. CDR1 and CDR2 from the germline V gene are SGDLS and YYNGEE. The CDR3 loop is CASSVQPAGQGASEAFF. As DNA, the CDR3 is TGTGCCAGCAGCGTCCAGCCGGCGGGACAGGGGGCATCTGAAGCTTTCTTT.

This clone was detected a few times. The V and J genes are TRBV7-6 and TRBJ2-2; the D is unclear. This CDR3 is 12 amino acids long. The V gene's germline CDR1 is SGHVS and CDR2 FNYEAQ. Trimming removed 2 bases at V and 6 bases at J, with 4 bases between. The CDR3 region is CASSLQPGELFF. For the CDR3, the DNA is TGTGCCAGCAGCTTACAGCCCGGGGAGCTGTTTTTT.

This clone was counted only a few times. The rearrangement links TRBV7-8 to TRBJ2-1; maybe TRBD2 (6 bases). Germline loops: CDR1 SGHVS, CDR2 FQNEAQ. V was clipped by 8 bases and J by 16 bases, with 24 bases between them. The CDR3 consists of 13 residues. CDR3 loop: CASGLKTQAAFFF. In DNA, the CDR3 is TGTGCCAGCGGACTAAAAACTCAGGCTGCATTCTTCTTC.

The chain has TRBV7-9 and TRBJ2-1; tentatively, D is TRBD2 (6 bases). The germline CDR1 and CDR2 sequences are SEHNR and FQNEAQ (reference sequence). V was clipped by 5 bases and J by 0 bases, with 20 bases between them. This CDR3 has 18 residues. The CDR3 DNA sequence: TGTGCCAGCAGCACTAGACGCCTAGCGCCCAGCTCCTACAATGAGCAGTTCTTC. Its protein product is CASSTRRLAPSSYNEQFF. Full variable domain (missing parts from reference TRBV7-9 and TRBJ2-1): DTGVSQNPRHKITKRGQNVTFRCDPISEHNRLYWYRQTLGQGPEFLTYFQNEAQLEKSRLLSDRFSAERPKGSFSTLEIQRTEQGDSAMYLCASSTRRLAPSSYNEQFFGPGTRLTVL.

The J gene is TRBJ2-7, the V gene TRBV11-2; TRBD1 might be the D (6 bases). The V and J ends lost 5 bases and 3 bases respectively, with 23 bases between them. The V gene's germline CDR1 is SGHAT and CDR2 FQNNGV. The CDR3 length is 17 residues. The DNA of the CDR3 is TGTGCCAGCAGCCCCGGGTGGTTGGACAGCGAACTCTACGAGCAGTACGTC. Residues: CASSPGWLDSELYEQYV.

The chain links TRBV14 to TRBJ2-3, with D possibly matching TRBD2 (6 bases). The ends were cut back, 3 bases at V and 2 bases at J, with 12 bases in the middle. Germline CDR1 SGHDN, CDR2 FVKESK. The length of the CDR3 is 15 residues. The CDR3 is CASSQSVAATDTQYF. CDR3 nucleotide sequence: TGTGCCAGCAGCCAGAGCGTAGCGGCCACAGATACGCAGTATTTT.